This note documents a single TCR beta chain sequence. The data belong to a study of OX40 agonist ivuxolimab in advanced cancers. Method: immunoSEQ multiplex PCR; TCRdb's copy keeps in-frame clones and lacks some. The data contain 65,000 to 95,000 clones, roughly 92% of them singletons. This sequence was found in an adult with an advanced solid tumor such as melanoma, head and neck, liver or kidney cancer. Sample: CD4+ or CD8+ T cells sorted from blood, taken in a trial of the OX40 agonist ivuxolimab.

The CDR3 bases are TGCGCCAGCAGCCAAGACGGAGTGAACACTGAAGCTTTCTTT. It codes for CASSQDGVNTEAFF. V gene TRBV4-3 combines with J gene TRBJ1-1; D remains unclear. The CDR3 spans 14 residues. Deletions cut 0 bases from V and 0 bases from J, with 5 bases between. Germline V gene sequence: CDR1 LGHNA, CDR2 YSLEER.